This TCR beta chain was sequenced during a study of CD8 T cells in ankylosing spondylitis. General study results and limits: Matched ankylosing spondylitis synovial fluid reportedly contained a significantly enriched population of disease-linked clones. Relatively rare in peripheral blood, disease-linked clones were also CD8+.

TCRdb independently ran MiXCR on the 5' RACE reads; one entry per CDR3 protein. The sample lists about 180,000 distinct CDR3 sequences; 9.5% to 10% were seen once. V was cut by 7 bases and J by 0 bases, with 15 bases left in between. This CDR3 region has 15 residues. The germline V gene encodes CDR1 MNHEY and CDR2 SVGEGT. This clonotype was seen at least ten times. Antigen unknown. Specimen: blood, either unsorted or a sorted T cell fraction (not recorded which). The chain employs TRBV6-2 or TRBV6-3 and TRBJ1-1; no definite D call. This clonotype originated in a female donor with ankylosing spondylitis or in good health (not recorded which). In DNA, the CDR3 is TGTGCCAGCACCCCAAGCGAGGGTATGAACACTGAAGCTTTCTTT. Translating gives CASTPSEGMNTEAFF.